The 31 T cell receptor beta chains listed next were all sequenced from one sample in a study of CD8 T cells in ankylosing spondylitis. Study-wide findings and caveats: Typical of ankylosing spondylitis blood, it appeared, was a TCR beta motif of roughly eight highly homologous variants.

Antigen specificity for these receptors is unknown. TCRdb itself ran the 5' RACE reads through MiXCR, one entry per CDR3 protein. The sample holds some 700,000 distinct CDR3 sequences, 19% seen once. Sequenced input: blood, either unsorted or a sorted T cell fraction (not recorded which). The origin of the receptors is a male donor with ankylosing spondylitis.

This clonotype was observed a handful of times. The chain is built from TRBV2 and TRBJ2-3, with D possibly being TRBD2 (6 bases). Germline V gives CDR1 SNHLY, CDR2 FYNNEI. The CDR3 runs to 15 residues. Trimming stripped 2 bases from V and 1 base from J, with 10 bases between. CDR3 loop: CASSELEGGTDTQYF. The DNA for the CDR3 is TGTGCCAGCAGTGAATTGGAGGGCGGCACAGATACGCAGTATTTT.

In its sample, this clonotype was seen a few times. V is TRBV27 and J is TRBJ2-1; D remains unclear. The CDR3 contains 15 residues. Trimming pared 6 bases from V and 2 bases from J, leaving 14 bases between. The germline CDR1 and CDR2 sequences are MNHEY and SMNVEV (reference sequence). The CDR3 sequence: CASSIQTAPYNEQFF. The CDR3 coding sequence is TGTGCCAGCAGCATACAGACGGCTCCCTACAATGAGCAGTTCTTC.

The chain carries TRBV5-1 and TRBJ2-5, with D tentatively TRBD1 (5 bases). Germline V gene data show CDR1 as SGHRS and CDR2 as YFSETQ. The V end was cut by 7 bases, the J end by 2 bases, with 15 bases between. The length of the CDR3 is 14 residues. CDR3 bases: TGCGCCAGCCGAAGACAGAGCCCACAAGAGACCCAGTACTTC. Amino acid sequence: CASRRQSPQETQYF.

J is TRBJ2-1 and V is TRBV3-1; 9 bases fit TRBD2. The CDR3 totals 15 residues. Germline CDR1 reads LGHDT; CDR2 reads YNNKEL (reference sequence). After removal of 2 bases from V and 8 bases from J, the junction contained 7 bases not matched to a gene. The CDR3 sequence is CASSQLAGGRDEQFF. The DNA of the CDR3 is TGTGCCAGCAGCCAACTCGCGGGGGGGCGGGATGAGCAGTTCTTC.

In this sample, this clonotype turned up a few times. The chain is built from TRBV7-9 and TRBJ1-1; D might be TRBD1 (6 bases). Germline loops: CDR1 SEHNR, CDR2 FQNEAQ (reference sequence). This CDR3 contains 15 residues. V lost 4 bases and J 0 bases, leaving 12 bases between the germline ends. The CDR3 region is CASSSTDRLNTEAFF. The CDR3, as DNA: TGTGCCAGCAGCTCCACCGACAGGTTGAACACTGAAGCTTTCTTT.

This clonotype was seen a handful of times. V and J are TRBV20-1 and TRBJ1-1, with D perhaps matching TRBD1 (6 bases). Germline CDR1 and CDR2: DFQATT and SNEGSKA (reference sequence). Trimming pared 6 bases from V and 4 bases from J, leaving 18 bases between. This CDR3 is 14 amino acids long. The CDR3 reads CSADDRGGVTEAFF. As DNA, the CDR3 is TGCAGTGCCGACGATCGAGGGGGGGTCACTGAAGCTTTCTTT.

This clonotype was counted only a few times. The gene calls are TRBV6-5 and TRBJ2-1; tentative D call: TRBD1 (6 bases). The CDR3 totals 12 residues. The V end was cut by 6 bases, the J end by 7 bases, with 10 bases between. The germline V gene encodes CDR1 MNHEY and CDR2 SVGAGI. CDR3: CASRGTGNEQFF. CDR3 nucleotide sequence: TGTGCCAGCAGGGGAACAGGGAATGAGCAGTTCTTC.

This clonotype was observed many times. The chain links TRBV10-3 to TRBJ1-2; D ambiguous. CDR3 length equals 12 residues. The V end was cut by 3 bases, the J end by 1 base, with 3 bases between. Germline-derived CDR1 and CDR2 are ENHRY and SYGVKD. The chain's CDR3 is CAISDINYGYTF. The CDR3 DNA is TGTGCCATCAGTGATATTAACTATGGCTACACCTTC.

The chain joins TRBV15 to TRBJ2-2, with D unresolved. V gave up 5 bases and J gave up 6 bases, with 7 bases separating them. CDR1 and CDR2 (germline): LNHNV, YYDKDF (reference sequence). CDR3 length: 12 amino acids. This CDR3 reads CATSVSAGELFF. The DNA for the CDR3 is TGTGCCACCAGCGTATCCGCCGGGGAGCTGTTTTTT. The variable domain in full, completed from reference TRBV15 and TRBJ2-2, reads DAMVIQNPRYQVTQFGKPVTLSCSQTLNHNVMYWYQQKSSQAPKLLFHYYDKDFNNEADTPDNFQSRRPNTSFCFLDIRSPGLGDTAMYLCATSVSAGELFFGEGSRLTVL.

This clonotype was recorded a few times. This chain joins TRBV5-1 and TRBJ2-3; 9 bases agree with TRBD1. The V gene end was trimmed by 2 bases and the J gene end by 2 bases; junction bases not matched to a gene: 6. The CDR3 totals 16 residues. CDR1 and CDR2 from the germline V gene are SGHRS and YFSETQ. CDR3 coding DNA: TGCGCCAGCAGCTTATGGGGACAGGGCCACACAGATACGCAGTATTTT. It is translated as CASSLWGQGHTDTQYF. The full variable domain, rest sourced from reference TRBV5-1 and TRBJ2-3, is KAGVTQTPRYLIKTRGQQVTLSCSPISGHRSVSWYQQTPGQGLQFLFEYFSETQRNKGNFPGRFSGRQFSNSRSEMNVSTLELGDSALYLCASSLWGQGHTDTQYFGPGTRLTVL.

This clonotype has at least ten counts. This chain joins TRBV13 and TRBJ2-7, with 7 bases matching TRBD2. The V segment lost 5 bases and the J segment 2 bases; nucleotides outside the gene matches: 6. CDR3 length equals 14 residues. CDR1 and CDR2 from the germline V gene are PRHDT and FYEKMQ (reference sequence). CDR3 coding DNA: TGTGCCAGCAGCCCAAAAGGGAGGGCCTACGAGCAGTACTTC. This translates into CASSPKGRAYEQYF.

The table lists this clonotype with a few counts. For the CDR3, the DNA is TGCAGTGCTGACCGTGGGAGGGGGGAGTATGGCTACACCTTC. This encodes CSADRGRGEYGYTF. The rearrangement joins TRBV20-1 to TRBJ1-2, with D possibly matching TRBD1 (6 bases). V was clipped by 5 bases and J by 5 bases, with 18 bases between them. This CDR3 has 14 amino acids. Germline V gives CDR1 DFQATT, CDR2 SNEGSKA (reference sequence).

The chain uses TRBV13 and TRBJ2-1; 8 nucleotides line up with TRBD2. The CDR3 totals 16 residues. V dropped 5 bases and J dropped 9; count of bases not matched to a gene: 15. Germline CDR1 reads PRHDT; CDR2 reads FYEKMQ (reference sequence). CDR3 sequence reads: CASSLPGLGSGGEQFF. CDR3 DNA sequence: TGTGCCAGCAGCCTACCGGGACTAGGGTCCGGTGGTGAGCAGTTCTTC.

The rearrangement links TRBV4-1 to TRBJ1-1; TRBD1 aligns across 7 bases. With V trimmed by 1 base and J by 0 bases, 8 bases remained unmatched. Per germline, CDR1 MGHRA and CDR2 YSYEKL. The CDR3 runs 17 residues. The CDR3 spells CASSQVPQGVLNTEAFF. In nucleotides, the CDR3 is TGCGCCAGCAGCCAAGTACCCCAGGGGGTTTTGAACACTGAAGCTTTCTTT.

This clonotype was found a few times. The CDR3 DNA follows: TGCGCCAGCAGCGCGGCGGACCGCTCCTACAATGAGCAGTTCTTC. It specifies CASSAADRSYNEQFF. The chain is built from TRBV5-1 and TRBJ2-1; the D is unclear. Deletions cut 4 bases from V and 0 bases from J, with 11 bases between. The CDR3 extends over 15 amino acids. Per germline, CDR1 SGHRS and CDR2 YFSETQ.

The gene calls are TRBV6-5 and TRBJ2-5; D not resolved. V gave up 0 bases and J gave up 3 bases, with 8 bases separating them. Germline CDR1 is MNHEY and CDR2 is SVGAGI. The CDR3 has 14 residues. The CDR3 DNA reads as TGTGCCAGCAGTTACTCGACGCCTAAAGAGACCCAGTACTTC. This gives the protein CASSYSTPKETQYF.

This clonotype has a handful of counts. The V and J genes are TRBV12-3 or TRBV12-4 and TRBJ2-2; D unclear. This CDR3 contains 12 residues. V was cut by 6 bases and J by 8 bases, with 10 bases left in between. The CDR3 DNA sequence: TGTGCCAGCAGGCCGACAACGGGGGAGCTGTTTTTT. It encodes CASRPTTGELFF.

This sequence joins TRBV9 and TRBJ2-7; D not certain. From germline, CDR1 is SGDLS and CDR2 YYNGEE. The CDR3 is made up of 15 amino acids. The ends were cut back, 0 bases at V and 0 bases at J, with 10 bases in the middle. CDR3 bases: TGTGCCAGCAGCGTAGGATCCTCCAGCTCCTACGAGCAGTACTTC. This translates into CASSVGSSSSYEQYF.

This clonotype was recorded a few times. The chain couples TRBV7-2 to TRBJ1-5, with D unresolved. Per germline, CDR1 SGHTA and CDR2 FQGNSA. This CDR3 is built from 13 residues. Trimming removed 1 base at V and 5 bases at J, with 6 bases between. The CDR3, as DNA: TGTGCCAGCAGCTTAGTAAACGATCAGCCCCAGCATTTT. Translation gives CASSLVNDQPQHF.

In its sample, this clonotype was seen many times. The genes are TRBV3-1 and TRBJ1-1, with 9 nucleotides matching TRBD1. This CDR3 comprises 14 residues. The V gene's germline CDR1 is LGHDT and CDR2 YNNKEL (reference sequence). The junction had 5 bases not matched to a gene; V was cut back by 5 bases and J by 4 bases. CDR3 nucleotide sequence: TGTGCCAGCAGCGCCCGGGACAGGGCCACTGAAGCTTTCTTT. Translated: CASSARDRATEAFF. Variable domain in full (rest from reference TRBV3-1 and TRBJ1-1): DTAVSQTPKYLVTQMGNDKSIKCEQNLGHDTMYWYKQDSKKFLKIMFSYNNKELIINETVPNRFSPKSPDKAHLNLHINSLELGDSAVYFCASSARDRATEAFFGQGTRLTVV.

This clonotype was observed a few times. The J gene is TRBJ1-2, the V gene TRBV7-2; D is unresolved. The length of the CDR3 is 13 residues. CDR1 and CDR2 (germline): SGHTA, FQGNSA. V lost 5 bases to trimming and J lost 3 bases, with 10 bases between them. As DNA, the CDR3 is TGTGCCAGCAGCCCCCTAGGTGACTATGGCTACACCTTC. Its protein product is CASSPLGDYGYTF.

V is TRBV6-1 and J is TRBJ2-5; D unclear. Germline values: CDR1 MNHNS, CDR2 SASEGT. CDR3 length: 12 amino acids. Trimming stripped 8 bases from V and 3 bases from J, with 10 bases between. CDR3 sequence reads: CASGRGKETQYF. CDR3 DNA: TGTGCCAGCGGACGCGGTAAAGAGACCCAGTACTTC.

This chain uses TRBV20-1 with TRBJ1-2; weak D call: TRBD1 (6 bases). The CDR3 is made up of 13 amino acids. The germline V and J ends were trimmed by 2 bases and 8 bases, with 15 bases remaining between them. Germline CDR1 DFQATT, CDR2 SNEGSKA (reference sequence). CDR3 in amino acids: CSARPEGVRGYTF. The CDR3 nucleotides are TGCAGTGCTAGACCCGAGGGGGTAAGGGGCTACACCTTC.

This chain joins TRBV20-1 and TRBJ2-7; TRBD2 agrees at 7 bases. CDR3 length equals 15 residues. Germline values: CDR1 DFQATT, CDR2 SNEGSKA (reference sequence). The V gene end was trimmed by 6 bases and the J gene end by 4 bases; junction bases not matched to a gene: 15. This CDR3 is CSATGREMVWYEQYF. In nucleotides, the CDR3 is TGCAGTGCGACGGGGCGGGAGATGGTATGGTACGAGCAGTACTTC.

This clonotype showed up just a few times. The chain uses TRBV20-1 and TRBJ2-4; D is undetermined. Between the trimmed V and J ends, which lost 7 bases and 3 bases, there was a span of 4 bases. Germline V gives CDR1 DFQATT, CDR2 SNEGSKA (reference sequence). The CDR3 consists of 10 residues. The CDR3, as DNA: TGCAGTGTTTTCAAAAACATTCAGTACTTC. This encodes CSVFKNIQYF.

A few counts support this clonotype. V gene TRBV7-3 combines with J gene TRBJ1-1, with TRBD1 matching over 12 bases. V dropped 5 bases and J dropped 10; count of bases not matched to a gene: 5. The CDR3 totals 13 residues. Looked up from germline, CDR1 is SGHTA and CDR2 is FQGTGA. In DNA, the CDR3 is TGTGCCAGCAGCCCGGGACAGGGGGCCGGAGCTTTCTTT. This translates into CASSPGQGAGAFF.

This rearrangement joins TRBV10-3 to TRBJ2-3; 8 bases fit TRBD2. This CDR3 comprises 17 residues. Germline lookup yields CDR1 ENHRY and CDR2 SYGVKD. V trimming: 3 bases; J trimming: 2 bases; junction bases outside the gene matches: 10. The CDR3 region is CAISDRVTSGATDTQYF. The CDR3 DNA is TGTGCCATCAGTGATCGGGTAACTAGCGGAGCCACAGATACGCAGTATTTT.

J is TRBJ2-7 and V is TRBV27; D tentatively fits TRBD1 or TRBD2 (5 bases each). V lost 5 bases and J lost 2, with 13 bases in between. The germline CDR1 and CDR2 sequences are MNHEY and SMNVEV (reference sequence). The CDR3 runs to 14 residues. CDR3 amino acids: CASSPWDQTYEQYF. For the CDR3, the DNA is TGTGCCAGCAGTCCCTGGGACCAGACCTACGAGCAGTACTTC.

This clonotype showed up just a few times. This chain uses TRBV20-1 with TRBJ1-1, with 7 bases aligning to TRBD1. The CDR3 sequence is 10 residues long. From germline, CDR1 is DFQATT and CDR2 SNEGSKA (reference sequence). CDR3 in DNA: TGCTGTCAGGGGGGAACTGAAGCTTTCTTT. Amino acids: CCQGGTEAFF.

The J gene is TRBJ2-3, the V gene TRBV7-2; maybe TRBD2 (5 bases). V was trimmed by 6 bases and J by 1 base, leaving 14 bases between them. The CDR3 is 15 amino acids. Germline V gene data show CDR1 as SGHTA and CDR2 as FQGNSA. This chain's CDR3 is CASRPAETRTDTQYF. CDR3 bases: TGTGCCAGCAGACCAGCGGAAACCCGCACAGATACGCAGTATTTT.

This sequence joins TRBV11-2 and TRBJ2-1; 8 positions match TRBD2. Germline V lookup: CDR1 SGHAT, CDR2 FQNNGV. The CDR3 length is 16 residues. The V segment lost 3 bases and the J segment 2 bases; nucleotides outside the gene matches: 6. The CDR3 nucleotides read TGTGCCAGCAGCTTGGAGGCGGGAGGCACCTACAATGAGCAGTTCTTC. It yields the protein CASSLEAGGTYNEQFF. Combining the CDR3 with reference TRBV11-2 and TRBJ2-1 gives the whole variable domain EAGVAQSPRYKIIEKRQSVAFWCNPISGHATLYWYQQILGQGPKLLIQFQNNGVVDDSQLPKDRFSAERLKGVDSTLKIQPAKLEDSAVYLCASSLEAGGTYNEQFFGPGTRLTVL.